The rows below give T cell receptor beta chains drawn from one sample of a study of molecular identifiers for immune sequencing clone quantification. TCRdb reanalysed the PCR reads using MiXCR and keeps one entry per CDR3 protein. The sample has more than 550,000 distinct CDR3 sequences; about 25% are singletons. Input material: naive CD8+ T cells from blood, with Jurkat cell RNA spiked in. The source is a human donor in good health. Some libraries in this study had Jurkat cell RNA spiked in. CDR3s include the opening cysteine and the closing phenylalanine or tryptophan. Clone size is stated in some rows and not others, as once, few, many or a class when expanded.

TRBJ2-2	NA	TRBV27	CASSPPGGGSAGELFF
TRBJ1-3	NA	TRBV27	CASSPMAGSGNTIYF
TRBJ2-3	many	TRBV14	CASSQGDTSTDTQYF
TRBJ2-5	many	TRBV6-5	CASSETGGEETQYF
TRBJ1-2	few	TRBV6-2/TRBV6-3	CASSYSFESYGYTF
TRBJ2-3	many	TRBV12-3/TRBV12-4	CASSALAGSTDTQYF
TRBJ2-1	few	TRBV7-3	CASGPLGARGRYNEQFF
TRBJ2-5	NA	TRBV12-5	CASGSLEAGIQETQYF
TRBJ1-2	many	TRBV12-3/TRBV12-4	CASSPGQFLNYGYTF
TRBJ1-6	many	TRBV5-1	CASSPGQTGRKNSPLHF
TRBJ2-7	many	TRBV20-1	CSAPSASGNFYEQYF
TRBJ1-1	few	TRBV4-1	CASSQERGRTEAFF
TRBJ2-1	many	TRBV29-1	CSAGLATSNEQFF
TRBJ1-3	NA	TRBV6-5	CASSSNSGNTIYF